This is a list of T cell receptor beta chains from one sample in a study of identical twins. TCRdb re-called the 5' RACE reads with MiXCR, one entry per CDR3 protein. Here the sample spans about 150,000 distinct CDR3 sequences, approximately 4% being singletons. The specimen sequenced was memory T cells sorted from blood. Receptors originate from a man aged 18 to 35 in good health. Both conserved end residues are part of each CDR3. Each record gives: D gene, V gene, J gene, clone size, CDR3 protein, CDR3 DNA. D genes are given only for firm matches. Only part of the rows carry a size: once, few, many, or a class if the clone is expanded.

TRBD1	TRBV5-1	TRBJ1-2	many	CASRTGQGKNNYGYTF	TGCGCCAGCAGAACGGGACAGGGGAAGAATAACTATGGCTACACCTTC
TRBD1	TRBV11-2	TRBJ2-7	many	CASSLDWSGTGIYEQYF	TGTGCCAGCAGCTTAGATTGGTCCGGGACAGGGATCTACGAGCAGTACTTC
.	TRBV11-3	TRBJ2-2	few	CASSSTVGAENTGELFF	TGTGCCAGCAGCTCCACCGTGGGGGCAGAGAACACCGGGGAGCTGTTTTTT
.	TRBV7-2	TRBJ2-3	many	CASSLGGGTRTDTQYF	TGTGCCAGCAGCTTAGGTGGCGGGACCCGCACAGATACGCAGTATTTT
.	TRBV5-1	TRBJ2-5	few	CASREVLGWETQYF	TGCGCCAGCAGGGAAGTGCTGGGTTGGGAGACCCAGTACTTC
.	TRBV11-3	TRBJ1-1	.	CASSSGRGRGVTEAFF	TGTGCCAGCAGCTCCGGGCGGGGACGTGGTGTGACTGAAGCTTTCTTT
.	TRBV18	TRBJ2-7	.	CASSLPGGEQYF	TGTGCCAGCTCACTCCCCGGTGGAGAGCAGTACTTC
.	TRBV27	TRBJ1-1	few	CASSLLGAPVMNTEAFF	TGTGCCAGCAGTTTATTAGGGGCCCCTGTCATGAACACTGAAGCTTTCTTT
TRBD1	TRBV11-2	TRBJ1-1	many	CASSPGQGSNTEAFF	TGTGCCAGCAGCCCGGGACAGGGATCGAACACTGAAGCTTTCTTT
TRBD1	TRBV5-1	TRBJ2-1	many	CASSPGQGSTNEQFF	TGCGCCAGCAGCCCGGGACAGGGGAGTACCAATGAGCAGTTCTTC
.	TRBV20-1	TRBJ1-3	many	CSATRDTGNTIYF	TGCAGTGCTACCAGGGACACTGGAAACACCATATATTTT